This TCR beta chain was sequenced for a study of blood T cell repertoires in COVID-19. Study-wide background: Collection of acute and convalescent COVID-19 samples took place in the United States, Italy and Spain.

The CDR3 runs to 19 residues. Profiled with immunoSEQ multiplex PCR; TCRdb holds only in-frame clones, not every one. The sample lists 400,000 to 450,000 clones; around 88% were seen once. The Seattle patients joined while their infection was active and were tracked longitudinally afterward. The source is a woman between 45 and 60 years old with COVID-19, enrolled during active disease. This chain joins TRBV21-1 and TRBJ1-6; the D call TRBD1 from the table was never checked on the DNA. TRBV21-1 constitutes a pseudogene. The specimen was peripheral blood. The CDR3 loop is CASSPSGQYPRRRNSPLHF. The CDR3 DNA reads TGTGCCAGCAGCCCCTCTGGACAGTATCCGCGGCGGAGGAATTCACCCCTCCACTTT.